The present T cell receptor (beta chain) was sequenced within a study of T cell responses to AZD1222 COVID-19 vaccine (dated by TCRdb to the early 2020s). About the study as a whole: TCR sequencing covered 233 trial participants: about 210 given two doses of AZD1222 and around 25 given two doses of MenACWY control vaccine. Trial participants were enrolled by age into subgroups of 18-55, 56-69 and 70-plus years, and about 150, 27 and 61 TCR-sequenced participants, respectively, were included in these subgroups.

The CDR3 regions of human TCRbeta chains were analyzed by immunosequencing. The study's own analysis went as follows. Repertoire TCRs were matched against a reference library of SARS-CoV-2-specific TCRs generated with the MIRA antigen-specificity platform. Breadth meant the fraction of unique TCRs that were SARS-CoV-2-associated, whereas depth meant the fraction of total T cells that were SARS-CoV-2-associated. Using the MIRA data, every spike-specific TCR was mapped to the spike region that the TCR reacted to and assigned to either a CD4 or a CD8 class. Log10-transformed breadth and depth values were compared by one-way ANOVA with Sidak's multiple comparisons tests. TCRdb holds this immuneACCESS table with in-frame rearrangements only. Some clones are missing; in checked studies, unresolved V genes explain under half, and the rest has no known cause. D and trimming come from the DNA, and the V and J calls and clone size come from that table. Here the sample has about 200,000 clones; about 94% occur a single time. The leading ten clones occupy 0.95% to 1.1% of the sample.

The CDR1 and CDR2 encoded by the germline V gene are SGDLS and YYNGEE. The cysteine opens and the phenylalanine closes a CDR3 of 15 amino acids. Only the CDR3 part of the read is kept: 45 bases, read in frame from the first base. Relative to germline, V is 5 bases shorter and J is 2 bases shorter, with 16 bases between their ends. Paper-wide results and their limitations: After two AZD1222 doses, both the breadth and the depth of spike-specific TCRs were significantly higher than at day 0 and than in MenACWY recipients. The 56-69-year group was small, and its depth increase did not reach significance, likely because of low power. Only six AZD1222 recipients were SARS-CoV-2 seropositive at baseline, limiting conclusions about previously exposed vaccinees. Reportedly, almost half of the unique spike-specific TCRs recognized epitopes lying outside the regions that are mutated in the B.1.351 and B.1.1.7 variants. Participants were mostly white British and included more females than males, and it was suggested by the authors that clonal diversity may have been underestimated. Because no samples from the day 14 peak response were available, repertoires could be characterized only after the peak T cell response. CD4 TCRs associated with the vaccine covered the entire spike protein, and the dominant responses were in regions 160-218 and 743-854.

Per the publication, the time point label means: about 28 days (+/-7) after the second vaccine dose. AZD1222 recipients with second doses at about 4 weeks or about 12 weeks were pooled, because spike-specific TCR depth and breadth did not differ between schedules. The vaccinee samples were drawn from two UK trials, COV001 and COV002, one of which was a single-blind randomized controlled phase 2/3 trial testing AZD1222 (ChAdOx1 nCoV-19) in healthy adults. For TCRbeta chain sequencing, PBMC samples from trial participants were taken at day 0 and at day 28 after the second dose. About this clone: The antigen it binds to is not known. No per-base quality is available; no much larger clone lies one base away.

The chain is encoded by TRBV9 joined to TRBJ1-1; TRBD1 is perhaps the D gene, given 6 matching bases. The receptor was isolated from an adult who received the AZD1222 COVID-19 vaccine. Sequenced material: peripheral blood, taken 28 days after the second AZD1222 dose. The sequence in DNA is TGTGCCAGCAGTCGCACGACAGGATACAACACTGAAGCTTTCTTT. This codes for CASSRTTGYNTEAFF.